The 31 T cell receptor beta chains given below trace back to one sample, sequenced in a study of blood T cell repertoires in COVID-19. Sequenced by immunoSEQ multiplex PCR; TCRdb stores in-frame clones only, minus some. The table has 140,000 to 150,000 clones, roughly 79% seen once. Input material: peripheral blood. The source of these receptors is a human donor with acute or convalescent COVID-19. The donor label of this sample is uncertain.

The chain carries TRBV5-3 and TRBJ2-1; possibly TRBD2 for D (6 bases). TRBV5-3 is assigned to the ORF class and has an uncertain function. The CDR3 totals 13 residues. Trimming took off 10 bases at V and 2 bases at J, with 13 bases between the two ends. CDR3 protein: CALRGLPYNEQFF. Written as DNA, the CDR3 is TGTGCCTTGCGGGGACTTCCCTACAATGAGCAGTTCTTC.

V usage is TRBV19 and J usage is TRBJ1-6, with 12 bases matching TRBD1. Germline trimming cut 4 bases from V and 7 bases from J; bases unmatched to any gene: 11. Germline CDR1 LNHDA, CDR2 SQIVND (reference sequence). This CDR3 is 18 amino acids long. In nucleotides, the CDR3 is TGTGCCAGTAGTACCAGGCCGGGACAGGGGGCGCGAAATTCACCCCTCCACTTT. Amino acids: CASSTRPGQGARNSPLHF.

The rearrangement joins TRBV6-5 to TRBJ1-5, with TRBD1 identical over 10 bases. Germline CDR1 reads MNHEY; CDR2 reads SVGAGI. The CDR3 spans 14 residues. Trimming at V came to 6 bases and at J to 6 bases, leaving 5 bases not matched to a gene. In DNA, the CDR3 is TGTGCCAGCAGAGGGGACAGGGGAAGTCAGCCCCAGCATTTT. Translating it yields CASRGDRGSQPQHF.

The chain links TRBV7-2 to TRBJ1-6, with D unresolved. The CDR3 consists of 16 residues. The V end lost 4 bases, the J end lost 6 bases, and 16 bases lay between the germline ends. Germline CDR1 and CDR2: SGHTA and FQGNSA. The CDR3 bases are TGTGCCAGCAGCTCCGGACGGACTTGGGGTAATTCACCCCTCCACTTT. The encoded protein is CASSSGRTWGNSPLHF.

The chain has TRBV3-1 (or the pseudogene TRBV3-2) and TRBJ1-3; D uncertain. The germline V gene encodes CDR1 LGHDT and CDR2 YNNKEL (reference sequence). This CDR3 is 18 amino acids long. V was clipped by 0 bases and J by 0 bases, with 15 bases between them. The CDR3 sequence is CASSQDGRRFSSGNTIYF. The DNA of the CDR3 is TGTGCCAGCAGCCAAGATGGCCGCAGATTCAGCTCTGGAAACACCATATATTTT.

This clone was seen a few times. The genes are TRBV2 and TRBJ1-3; the D gene is possibly TRBD1 (6 bases). The CDR3 has 16 amino acids. CDR1 and CDR2 (germline): SNHLY, FYNNEI. Trimming cost V 5 bases and J 0 bases, with 14 bases left between them. CDR3 in amino acids: CASSQRGFYSGNTIYF. In DNA form, the CDR3 reads TGTGCCAGCAGTCAAAGGGGGTTCTACTCTGGAAACACCATATATTTT.

This clone was seen only once. This chain joins TRBV9 and TRBJ1-4, with D maybe TRBD1 (5 bases). The germline V gene encodes CDR1 SGDLS and CDR2 YYNGEE. This CDR3 has 15 residues. V was pared by 4 bases and J by 6 bases, with 16 bases between. The CDR3 bases are TGTGCCAGCAGCTACTTAGGAGGGGCCGATGAAAAACTGTTTTTT. It translates to CASSYLGGADEKLFF.

The chain has TRBV27 and TRBJ1-5, with D uncertain. This CDR3 comprises 10 residues. Germline V gene data show CDR1 as MNHEY and CDR2 as SMNVEV (reference sequence). The V gene lost 6 bases and the J gene lost 8 bases, with 5 bases spanning the gap. The CDR3 loop is CASSIKPQHF. The CDR3 DNA sequence: TGTGCCAGCAGCATCAAGCCCCAGCATTTT.

This clone was seen a single time. The V call is TRBV10-1, the J call TRBJ2-3, with a tentative D call TRBD2 (5 bases). Germline-derived CDR1 and CDR2 are WNHNN and SYGVQD (reference sequence). This CDR3 spans 15 amino acids. V gave up 2 bases and J gave up 2 bases, with 11 bases separating them. The CDR3 loop reads CASSEVGIFTDTQYF. As DNA, the CDR3 is TGCGCCAGCAGTGAGGTCGGGATATTCACAGATACGCAGTATTTT.

This chain uses TRBV18 with TRBJ2-7, with 9 bases lining up with TRBD1. The germline gives CDR1 KGHSH, CDR2 LQKENI. The CDR3 runs to 16 residues. V dropped 5 bases and J dropped 5; count of bases not matched to a gene: 13. The CDR3 loop is CASSTSTGGLVHEQYF. CDR3 sequence (DNA): TGTGCCAGCTCAACAAGTACAGGGGGCTTGGTCCACGAGCAGTACTTC.

The chain is built from TRBV5-4 and TRBJ2-5; D may be TRBD1 (5 bases). CDR3 length: 15 amino acids. V was pared by 0 bases and J by 4 bases, with 13 bases between. The germline gives CDR1 SGHNT, CDR2 YYREEE (reference sequence). CDR3 in DNA: TGTGCCAGCAGCTTGGAAGGGGCTAAAGCAGAGACCCAGTACTTC. Its protein is CASSLEGAKAETQYF.

The gene calls are TRBV14 and TRBJ2-5, with unresolved D. With 3 bases removed from V and 3 bases from J, the gap between germline ends came to 2 bases. Germline values: CDR1 SGHDN, CDR2 FVKESK. This CDR3 spans 11 amino acids. CDR3 loop: CASSHEETQYF. In DNA form, the CDR3 reads TGTGCCAGCAGCCACGAAGAGACCCAGTACTTC.

The rearrangement uses TRBV4-1 and TRBJ1-1; unclear D gene. Germline loops: CDR1 MGHRA, CDR2 YSYEKL. The V and J ends lost 1 base and 3 bases respectively, with 15 bases between them. The CDR3 is 16 amino acids. The DNA for the CDR3 is TGCGCCAGCAGCCAAGTTTCCGCGGGTAGGTACACTGAAGCTTTCTTT. It is translated as CASSQVSAGRYTEAFF.

DNA for the CDR3: TGTGCCAGCAGCCGCCCAGGACAGGGGGTCTACAATGAGCAGTTCTTC. Protein sequence: CASSRPGQGVYNEQFF. The chain joins TRBV7-9 to TRBJ2-1, with 10 bases aligning to TRBD1. Per germline, CDR1 SEHNR and CDR2 FQNEAQ (reference sequence). This CDR3 has 16 amino acids. Germline trimming cut 5 bases from V and 3 bases from J; bases unmatched to any gene: 7.

The CDR3 coding sequence is TGTGCCAGCAGTTACTTAGAGGGACAGCTGGGGGAGACCCAGTACTTC. Amino acids: CASSYLEGQLGETQYF. The chain links TRBV6-5 to TRBJ2-5; TRBD1 matches 7 bases. Unmatched junction bases numbered 10, after V lost 1 base and J lost 5 bases. The CDR3 has 16 residues. Per germline, CDR1 MNHEY and CDR2 SVGAGI.

This clone was seen only once. DNA for the CDR3: TGTGCCAGCAGGGTGAGGGATAACTATGGCTACACCTTC. This translates into CASRVRDNYGYTF. The chain couples TRBV2 to TRBJ1-2; D gene uncertain. V was pared by 6 bases and J by 1 base, with 9 bases between. This CDR3 is built from 13 residues. Germline V gene data show CDR1 as SNHLY and CDR2 as FYNNEI.

The chain uses TRBV19 and TRBJ2-7; 8 bases map to TRBD2. The CDR3 is 17 residues long. V lost 3 bases, J lost 0 bases, and 10 bases stayed unmatched. Germline V gene lookup returns CDR1 LNHDA and CDR2 SQIVND (reference sequence). CDR3 coding DNA: TGTGCCAGTAGTATCGGCGGGCGGGGGGTTAGCTCCTACGAGCAGTACGTC. Its translation: CASSIGGRGVSSYEQYV.

V and J are TRBV13 and TRBJ2-7, with a possible D match to TRBD2 (5 bases). The CDR3 is 13 amino acids. V was cut by 3 bases and J by 0 bases, with 6 bases left in between. Germline CDR1 and CDR2: PRHDT and FYEKMQ (reference sequence). CDR3 protein: CASSLGSSYEQYF. CDR3 bases: TGTGCCAGCAGCTTGGGGAGCTCCTACGAGCAGTACTTC.

The chain employs TRBV3-1 (or the pseudogene TRBV3-2) and TRBJ2-6; TRBD1 agrees at 8 bases. CDR1 and CDR2 from the germline V gene are LGHDT and YNNKEL (reference sequence). This CDR3 comprises 17 residues. V lost 4 bases, J lost 4 bases, and 9 bases stayed unmatched. CDR3 loop: CASSPDQGARGANVLTF. The DNA for the CDR3 is TGTGCCAGCAGCCCAGATCAGGGGGCGCGGGGGGCCAACGTCCTGACTTTC.

The V and J genes are TRBV6-6 and TRBJ1-5, with D perhaps matching TRBD1 (5 bases). Germline assignment: CDR1 MNHNY and CDR2 SVGAGI (reference sequence). The CDR3 runs 16 residues. The V gene lost 2 bases and the J gene lost 6 bases, with 17 bases spanning the gap. CDR3: CASSYRSSGQGQPQHF. The DNA of the CDR3 is TGTGCCAGCAGTTACCGCAGTTCAGGGCAGGGTCAGCCCCAGCATTTT.

This clone was seen a few times. The CDR3, as DNA: TGTGCCAGCAGCTTGGCCTCCCGGGACAAGCAGACCCAGTACTTC. Protein: CASSLASRDKQTQYF. The chain couples TRBV5-4 to TRBJ2-5, with TRBD1 as a possible D gene (6 bases). V lost 0 bases and J 6 bases, leaving 15 bases between the germline ends. The CDR3 is 15 amino acids. CDR1 SGHNT and CDR2 YYREEE come from the germline V gene (reference sequence).

J is TRBJ1-4 and V is TRBV5-6; no clear D. V was shortened by 1 base and J by 10 bases, with 11 bases between the two germline ends. Germline V gene data show CDR1 as SGHDT and CDR2 as YYEEEE. The CDR3 totals 13 residues. The CDR3 sequence: CASSLSLRGKLFF. CDR3 DNA sequence: TGTGCCAGCAGCTTGAGTTTAAGAGGAAAACTGTTTTTT.

The CDR3 loop is CASSLAGDRGSYEQYF. CDR3 nucleotide sequence: TGTGCCAGCAGCTTAGCGGGGGACAGGGGTTCCTACGAGCAGTACTTC. The genes are TRBV7-2 and TRBJ2-7; the match to TRBD1 covers 10 bases. The V and J ends lost 0 bases and 1 base, in that order; junction bases with no gene match: 3. The CDR3 loop spans 16 amino acids. The V gene's germline CDR1 is SGHTA and CDR2 FQGNSA.

The V and J genes are TRBV6-5 and TRBJ1-2, with D maybe TRBD1 (5 bases). Germline V gene sequence: CDR1 MNHEY, CDR2 SVGAGI. This CDR3 comprises 13 residues. With 0 bases removed from V and 8 bases from J, the gap between germline ends came to 10 bases. This CDR3 reads CASSYSGGVGYTF. The CDR3, as DNA: TGTGCCAGCAGTTACTCCGGGGGTGTGGGCTACACCTTC.

This rearrangement joins TRBV2 to TRBJ2-2; D is ambiguous. Per the germline V gene, CDR1 is SNHLY and CDR2 is FYNNEI. V was pared by 2 bases and J by 3 bases, with 7 bases between. CDR3 length: 14 residues. CDR3: CASSETQDTGELFF. The CDR3 DNA sequence: TGTGCCAGCAGTGAAACACAAGACACCGGGGAGCTGTTTTTT.

The rearrangement uses TRBV24-1 and TRBJ2-3; the match to TRBD2 covers 7 bases. The J segment lost 1 base and the V segment lost 9 bases, leaving 6 bases of the junction unmatched. Germline V gene sequence: CDR1 KGHDR, CDR2 SFDVKD. The CDR3 is made up of 14 amino acids. The CDR3 protein is CATARAGGTDTQYF. Written as DNA, the CDR3 is TGTGCCACCGCACGGGCGGGAGGCACAGATACGCAGTATTTT.

This clone came up a few times. This chain uses TRBV4-1 with TRBJ1-2, with D perhaps TRBD1 (6 bases). From germline, CDR1 is MGHRA and CDR2 YSYEKL. The CDR3 length is 14 residues. The V gene lost 4 bases and the J gene lost 8 bases, with 17 bases spanning the gap. The CDR3 sequence: CASSLETNRVGYTF. The CDR3 DNA reads TGCGCCAGCAGCCTCGAAACTAACAGGGTGGGCTACACCTTC.

The rearrangement joins TRBV14 to TRBJ2-6; D unresolved. This CDR3 has 16 amino acids. From germline, CDR1 is SGHDN and CDR2 FVKESK. Trimming took off 5 bases at V and 0 bases at J, with 11 bases between the two ends. The CDR3 sequence is CASSGDGRSGANVLTF. The CDR3 nucleotides read TGTGCCAGCAGCGGAGACGGTCGCTCTGGGGCCAACGTCCTGACTTTC.

This chain links TRBV11-2 with TRBJ1-2, with D maybe TRBD1 (5 bases). Looked up from germline, CDR1 is SGHAT and CDR2 is FQNNGV. CDR3 size: 14 residues. Trimming cost V 2 bases and J 8 bases, with 15 bases left between them. CDR3 residues: CASSLYGGVVGYTF. DNA for the CDR3: TGTGCCAGCAGCTTATATGGAGGGGTCGTGGGCTACACCTTC.

The chain uses TRBV2 and TRBJ1-1; TRBD1 matches at 7 bases. V was pared by 8 bases and J by 1 base, with 10 bases of the junction left unmatched. Germline V CDR1 and CDR2: SNHLY, FYNNEI. The CDR3 totals 15 residues. CDR3 bases: TGTGCCAGCCTTGAACAGAGACAGGGGAACACTGAAGCTTTCTTT. This sequence encodes CASLEQRQGNTEAFF.

The rearrangement links TRBV7-2 to TRBJ2-1; 9 positions match TRBD1. Germline assignment: CDR1 SGHTA and CDR2 FQGNSA. CDR3 size: 13 residues. Unmatched junction bases numbered 11, after V lost 4 bases and J lost 16 bases. CDR3 DNA sequence: TGTGCCAGCAGCTACCGCCGGGACAGGGTAATTTTCTTC. Its protein is CASSYRRDRVIFF.